Below are 20 T cell receptor beta chains sequenced from a single sample in a study of shared clonotypes between healthy human individuals. Sequencing was performed with immunoSEQ multiplex PCR; in TCRdb, only in-frame clones are kept and a portion is missing. The sample contains around 1.1 million clones, approximately 80% of which appear only once. Sequencing was done on a sample of memory CD4+ T cells from PBMCs. Subset given: CD45RA-negative fraction. Receptors originate from a man in his late teens or twenties in good health. Some clones in this sample may be carry-over from other donors' samples.

V is TRBV11-2 and J is TRBJ1-4, with TRBD1 matching 7 bases. CDR3 length: 15 amino acids. Germline CDR1 and CDR2: SGHAT and FQNNGV. Trimming at V came to 5 bases and at J to 2 bases, leaving 5 bases not matched to a gene. CDR3: CASSLIQGTNEKLFF. DNA for the CDR3: TGTGCCAGCAGCCTTATACAGGGGACTAATGAAAAACTGTTTTTT.

A few counts support this clone. V is TRBV6-6 and J is TRBJ2-7; 10 nucleotides line up with TRBD1. V lost 6 bases and J lost 7; bases outside the gene matches: 6. The CDR3 extends over 13 amino acids. Germline values: CDR1 MNHNY, CDR2 SVGAGI (reference sequence). CDR3 DNA: TGTGCCAGCAGCTGGGACAGGGGAGGGGAGCAGTACTTC. Its protein is CASSWDRGGEQYF.

The V and J genes are TRBV6-5 and TRBJ2-5; D gene uncertain. This CDR3 is 12 amino acids long. CDR1 is MNHEY and CDR2 is SVGAGI in the germline V gene. V gave up 5 bases and J gave up 3 bases, with 7 bases separating them. This CDR3 reads CASSNSEETQYF. In DNA form, the CDR3 reads TGTGCCAGCAGTAACAGCGAAGAGACCCAGTACTTC.

A word on this clone: This sample includes further DNA sequences coding for the same CDR3. The chain has TRBV28 and TRBJ1-2; D remains unclear. V lost 9 bases to trimming and J lost 4 bases, with 9 bases between them. The germline V gene encodes CDR1 MDHEN and CDR2 SYDVKM. This CDR3 region has 11 residues. The DNA for the CDR3 is TGTGCCAGTTCACTACGCTATGGCTACACCTTC. Translation: CASSLRYGYTF.

This clone was detected a few times. The chain joins TRBV7-9 to TRBJ1-1; maybe TRBD1 (6 bases). Trimming shortened V by 5 bases and J by 4 bases, and 14 bases separated the two germline ends. The CDR3 spans 14 residues. CDR1 is SEHNR and CDR2 is FQNEAQ in the germline V gene (reference sequence). This chain's CDR3 is CASSGGAGGTEAFF. CDR3 DNA sequence: TGTGCCAGCAGCGGGGGGGCGGGTGGCACTGAAGCTTTCTTT.

The table lists this clone with a few counts. The chain employs TRBV7-2 and TRBJ1-2, with 10 bases aligning to TRBD1. CDR3 size: 16 residues. Germline lookup yields CDR1 SGHTA and CDR2 FQGNSA. Trimming removed 5 bases from V and 2 bases from J; junction bases left unmatched: 8. The CDR3 DNA reads as TGTGCCAGCAGCCGGACAGGGGGGAGGTTAAACTATGGCTACACCTTC. Protein: CASSRTGGRLNYGYTF.

About this clone: A far larger clone differs by one base, so this is likely a read error. This chain links TRBV11-1 with TRBJ2-5; 7 positions match TRBD1. The CDR3 spans 13 residues. CDR1 is SGHAT and CDR2 is FQDESV in the germline V gene (reference sequence). Germline trimming cut 5 bases from V and 1 base from J; bases unmatched to any gene: 1. CDR3 nucleotides: TGTGCCAGCAGCCCAGGGGGCCAAGAGACCCAGTACTTC. Translating it yields CASSPGGQETQYF. Complete variable domain (other parts from reference TRBV11-1 and TRBJ2-5): EAEVAQSPRYKITEKSQAVAFWCDPISGHATLYWYRQILGQGPELLVQFQDESVVDDSQLPKDRFSAERLKGVDSTLKIQPAELGDSAMYLCASSPGGQETQYFGPGTRLLVL.

The chain employs TRBV18 and TRBJ1-6; a possible D gene is TRBD1 (6 bases). Germline-derived CDR1 and CDR2 are KGHSH and LQKENI. The CDR3 contains 16 residues. The V end lost 4 bases, the J end lost 5 bases, and 15 bases lay between the germline ends. The CDR3 sequence: CASSQSGTYNNSPLHF. In DNA, the CDR3 is TGTGCCAGCTCACAAAGCGGGACATACAATAATTCACCCCTCCACTTT.

The rearrangement uses TRBV11-1 and TRBJ2-3, with a possible D match to TRBD2 (6 bases). Germline V CDR1 and CDR2: SGHAT, FQDESV (reference sequence). Trimming removed 3 bases from V and 5 bases from J, with 15 bases in between. The CDR3 extends over 15 amino acids. The CDR3 DNA reads as TGTGCCAGCAGCTTCACTAGCCAGAGAGGAGATACGCAGTATTTT. Translated: CASSFTSQRGDTQYF.

This clone appeared a few times. A clone one base away is much larger, so this may be a read error. The chain has TRBV7-9 and TRBJ1-1; D not resolved. The length of the CDR3 is 12 residues. The germline V gene has CDR1 SEHNR and CDR2 FQNEAQ (reference sequence). V was pared by 3 bases and J by 3 bases, with 5 bases between. CDR3 amino acids: CASSLGYTEAFF. The CDR3 DNA reads TGTGCCAGCAGCTTGGGGTACACTGAAGCTTTCTTT.

The V gene is TRBV7-9, the J gene TRBJ1-4; D unclear. Trimming removed 3 bases at V and 0 bases at J, with 5 bases between. Germline V gene lookup returns CDR1 SEHNR and CDR2 FQNEAQ (reference sequence). CDR3 length equals 14 residues. DNA of the CDR3: TGTGCCAGCAGCTTCACAGCAACTAATGAAAAACTGTTTTTT. Its protein product is CASSFTATNEKLFF.

The chain is built from TRBV11-3 and TRBJ2-3, with 7 bases that match TRBD1. The V and J ends lost 2 bases and 5 bases, in that order; junction bases with no gene match: 7. The germline V gene has CDR1 SGHNT and CDR2 YENEEA. CDR3 length equals 15 residues. The CDR3 DNA sequence: TGTGCCAGCAGCTTACACGGACAGGTGGGAGATACGCAGTATTTT. Its translation is CASSLHGQVGDTQYF.

Details on this clone: Other DNA sequences in the sample encode the same CDR3. The genes are TRBV6-1 and TRBJ2-7; the match to TRBD1 covers 9 bases. This CDR3 has 14 residues. The junction had 8 bases not matched to a gene; V was cut back by 7 bases and J by 4 bases. Germline CDR1 MNHNS, CDR2 SASEGT. CDR3 bases: TGTGCCAGCACTCCCGACAGGGGGGGATACGAGCAGTACTTC. This translates into CASTPDRGGYEQYF.

CDR3 bases: TGTGCCAGCAAATGGAGGAGCCTTGGAGAGCAGTACTTC. Amino acids: CASKWRSLGEQYF. The V gene is TRBV6-6, the J gene TRBJ2-7; D is perhaps TRBD2 (5 bases). With 7 bases removed from V and 7 bases from J, the gap between germline ends came to 17 bases. Germline CDR1 is MNHNY and CDR2 is SVGAGI (reference sequence). CDR3 length: 13 amino acids.

The genes are TRBV7-8 and TRBJ2-1; unclear D gene. Germline loops: CDR1 SGHVS, CDR2 FQNEAQ. The CDR3 is made up of 15 amino acids. Trimming cost V 5 bases and J 4 bases, with 15 bases left between them. The CDR3 protein is CASSAARVTYNEQFF. In DNA form, the CDR3 reads TGTGCCAGCAGCGCCGCTCGGGTTACGTACAATGAGCAGTTCTTC.

Comment on this clone: This may arise from a read error, as a much more abundant clone is one base away. Distinct nucleotide sequences in the sample also encode this CDR3. The chain links TRBV7-9 to TRBJ2-7, with 10 positions matching TRBD1. After removal of 1 base from V and 4 bases from J, the junction contained 1 base not matched to a gene. Germline assignment: CDR1 SEHNR and CDR2 FQNEAQ (reference sequence). The CDR3 loop spans 14 amino acids. The CDR3 coding sequence is TGTGCCAGCAGCTTAGGGGACAGGGGATACGAGCAGTACTTC. Amino acids: CASSLGDRGYEQYF.

The chain is built from TRBV4-2 and TRBJ2-7; D is perhaps TRBD2 (6 bases). The CDR3 has 16 amino acids. Between the trimmed V and J ends, which lost 0 bases and 4 bases, there was a span of 16 bases. Germline V lookup: CDR1 LGHNA, CDR2 YNFKEQ. The chain's CDR3 is CASSQEGGAVRYEQYF. CDR3 sequence (DNA): TGTGCCAGCAGCCAAGAAGGAGGGGCGGTTCGATACGAGCAGTACTTC.

This clone was seen many times. The J gene is TRBJ1-2, the V gene TRBV19; D unclear. Trimming took 4 bases from V and 7 from J, leaving 16 bases between them. Germline assignment: CDR1 LNHDA and CDR2 SQIVND (reference sequence). This CDR3 spans 14 amino acids. CDR3 amino acids: CASSTAFGEAGYTF. CDR3 bases: TGTGCCAGTAGTACCGCGTTCGGGGAGGCTGGCTACACCTTC. Combining the CDR3 with reference TRBV19 and TRBJ1-2 gives the whole variable domain DGGITQSPKYLFRKEGQNVTLSCEQNLNHDAMYWYRQDPGQGLRLIYYSQIVNDFQKGDIAEGYSVSREKKESFPLTVTSAQKNPTAFYLCASSTAFGEAGYTFGSGTRLTVV.

V gene TRBV29-1 combines with J gene TRBJ2-7; perhaps TRBD2 as D (5 bases). The CDR3 extends over 14 amino acids. Germline V lookup: CDR1 SQVTM, CDR2 ANQGSEA. V gave up 1 base and J gave up 2 bases, with 12 bases separating them. The CDR3 region has the DNA TGCAGCGTTGAAGCCGGGAAGGTGCCCTACGAGCAGTACTTC. Its protein product is CSVEAGKVPYEQYF.

The chain links TRBV6-5 to TRBJ1-6, with D maybe TRBD1 (5 bases). Germline-derived CDR1 and CDR2 are MNHEY and SVGAGI. This CDR3 spans 16 amino acids. With 2 bases removed from V and 3 bases from J, the gap between germline ends came to 11 bases. This CDR3 is CASSYGGASYNSPLHF. Here the CDR3 DNA reads TGTGCCAGCAGTTACGGTGGGGCTAGCTATAATTCACCCCTCCACTTT.